This TCR beta chain was identified during a study of type 1 and type 2 diabetes patients. Overall study context: The cohort mixed type 1 diabetes, type 2 diabetes and nondiabetic donors. The study, taken as a whole, reports: Age and gender were not matched between study groups. Some expanded clones seen only in T1D might occur in additional T2D or control samples.

CDR3 length: 14 residues. Germline assignment: CDR1 SGHTA and CDR2 FQGNSA. With 5 bases clipped from V and 2 bases from J, the junction kept 3 bases outside the gene matches. In its sample, this clonotype was seen a few times. Its matching antigen is unknown. The PCR template was genomic DNA. The TCR beta CDR3 region was amplified using 30 forward and 13 reverse primers. TCRdb re-called the multiplex PCR reads through MiXCR, storing one row per CDR3 protein. Here the sample spans 250,000 to 300,000 distinct CDR3 sequences, around 47% being singletons. The material sequenced was peripheral blood mononuclear cells (PBMCs). The receptor was isolated from a man aged 18 to 29 with type 2 diabetes. The rearrangement uses TRBV7-2 and TRBJ1-2; 9 bases fit TRBD1. CDR3 DNA sequence: TGTGCCAGCAGCAGGACAGGGGACAACTATGGCTACACCTTC. Protein product: CASSRTGDNYGYTF.